Presented here are 20 T cell receptor beta chains from one specimen sequenced in a study of vaccination effects on CD4 cells after COVID-19. The method was immunoSEQ multiplex PCR; TCRdb's version includes in-frame clones alone and lacks a portion of them. The sample has about 71,000 clones, 65% to 85% seen once. Their specific antigens are unknown. CD4+ T cells specific for antigen were expanded with viral peptide pools by the ViraFEST assay before sequencing. Subsequent to less than 13 days of culture, CD4+ T cells were isolated. In the vaccine recipients, nucleocapsid antibodies were negative and there was no prior SARS-CoV-2 infection. Sequenced material: CD4+ T cells from PBMCs cultured with HCoV-OC43 spike peptides, taken before COVID-19 vaccination. Stated subset: HCoV-OC43 spike overlapping peptide pool stimulation. The receptors stem from a human donor who received a COVID-19 vaccine.

The gene calls are TRBV5-1 and TRBJ2-2; tentative D call: TRBD1 (6 bases). Between the trimmed V and J ends, which lost 1 base and 0 bases, there was a span of 7 bases. Germline V CDR1 and CDR2: SGHRS, YFSETQ. The CDR3 totals 15 residues. CDR3 DNA: TGCGCCAGCAGCTTGCAGGGGACGAACACCGGGGAGCTGTTTTTT. Its translation: CASSLQGTNTGELFF.

The sample holds a few counts of this clone. The chain links TRBV25-1 to TRBJ2-1; 9 nucleotides match TRBD1. The CDR3 has 14 amino acids. The germline gives CDR1 MGHDK, CDR2 SYGVNS. V trimming: 8 bases; J trimming: 4 bases; junction bases outside the gene matches: 6. CDR3 coding DNA: TGTGCCAGCGCAGACAGGGGGTTGTACAATGAGCAGTTCTTC. Protein product: CASADRGLYNEQFF.

This clone appeared a few times. J is TRBJ1-2 and V is TRBV7-8; perhaps TRBD1 as D (5 bases). Trimming cost V 5 bases and J 3 bases, with 13 bases left between them. There are 14 residues in the CDR3. Germline CDR1 reads SGHVS; CDR2 reads FQNEAQ. CDR3 amino acids: CASSPPSRDYGYTF. CDR3 coding DNA: TGTGCCAGCAGCCCACCTTCCAGGGACTATGGCTACACCTTC.

The chain employs TRBV5-1 and TRBJ1-3; weak D call: TRBD1 (5 bases). Germline V gives CDR1 SGHRS, CDR2 YFSETQ. The CDR3 sequence is 16 residues long. V was shortened by 5 bases and J by 0 bases, with 15 bases between the two germline ends. The CDR3 DNA is TGCGCCAGCAGTAGTGGGGCATCCAGCTCTGGAAACACCATATATTTT. Encoded protein: CASSSGASSSGNTIYF.

This sequence joins TRBV30 and TRBJ2-3, with 8 bases lining up with TRBD2. The length of the CDR3 is 13 residues. Trimming removed 7 bases from V and 8 bases from J; junction bases left unmatched: 11. Germline loops: CDR1 GTSNPN, CDR2 SVGIG (reference sequence). CDR3 in DNA: TGTGCCTCCGGGAGGGGATATTCGGGTACGCAGTATTTT. It encodes CASGRGYSGTQYF. Full variable domain (rest looked up from reference TRBV30 and TRBJ2-3): SQTIHQWPATLVQPVGSPLSLECTVEGTSNPNLYWYRQAAGRGLQLLFYSVGIGQISSEVPQNLSASRPQDRQFILSSKKLLLSDSGFYLCASGRGYSGTQYFGPGTRLTVL.

This chain links TRBV3-1 (or the pseudogene TRBV3-2) with TRBJ2-5; a weak D match, TRBD2 (6 bases). The CDR3 contains 13 residues. CDR1 is LGHDT, CDR2 YNNKEL, per germline (reference sequence). The V end was cut by 7 bases, the J end by 3 bases, with 12 bases between. CDR3 protein: CASTLRGKETQYF. As DNA, the CDR3 is TGTGCCAGCACCCTACGGGGGAAAGAGACCCAGTACTTC.

The chain couples TRBV27 to TRBJ2-5; D unresolved. V gave up 5 bases and J gave up 5 bases, with 18 bases separating them. Germline-derived CDR1 and CDR2 are MNHEY and SMNVEV (reference sequence). The CDR3 spans 15 residues. The CDR3 DNA sequence: TGTGCCAGCAGTCTCGCCGCGTTGCGCGGTGAGACCCAGTACTTC. It yields the protein CASSLAALRGETQYF.

This clone was seen only once. The chain recombines TRBV6-1 with TRBJ1-3; TRBD1 is a possible D gene (5 bases). The CDR3 is 12 amino acids. V was trimmed by 2 bases and J by 8 bases, leaving 7 bases between them. The V gene's germline CDR1 is MNHNS and CDR2 SASEGT. The CDR3 loop reads CASSEQGDTIYF. CDR3 bases: TGTGCCAGCAGTGAACAGGGAGACACCATATATTTT.

The gene calls are TRBV28 and TRBJ2-5; D is possibly TRBD2 (5 bases). The CDR3 totals 14 residues. V was clipped by 5 bases and J by 3 bases, with 13 bases between them. Germline assignment: CDR1 MDHEN and CDR2 SYDVKM. The CDR3: CASSPPGKEETQYF. The CDR3 region has the DNA TGTGCCAGCAGTCCTCCCGGGAAAGAAGAGACCCAGTACTTC.

This chain uses TRBV6-2 or TRBV6-3 with TRBJ2-6; 8 nucleotides match TRBD1. Germline V gene sequence: CDR1 MNHEY, CDR2 SVGEGT. The J segment lost 2 bases and the V segment lost 4 bases, leaving 4 bases of the junction unmatched. CDR3 length: 16 residues. The CDR3 region is CASSSEQGAGANVLTF. CDR3 bases: TGTGCCAGCAGTTCGGAACAGGGGGCTGGGGCCAACGTCCTGACTTTC.

The chain has TRBV7-6 and TRBJ1-1; TRBD1 aligns across 12 bases. The germline V gene has CDR1 SGHVS and CDR2 FNYEAQ. This CDR3 has 17 residues. The trim removed 4 bases at V and 5 bases at J, leaving 11 bases unmatched. In DNA form, the CDR3 reads TGTGCCAGCAGCTCGGGGACAGGGGGCTTTTTAGGGACTGAAGCTTTCTTT. Translating it yields CASSSGTGGFLGTEAFF.

The rearrangement joins TRBV7-6 to TRBJ2-3; D possibly corresponds to TRBD2 (7 bases). This CDR3 has 16 residues. Germline V CDR1 and CDR2: SGHVS, FNYEAQ. V was shortened by 1 base and J by 1 base, with 12 bases between the two germline ends. CDR3 sequence: CASSLGGGAGTDTQYF. As DNA, the CDR3 is TGTGCCAGCAGCTTAGGAGGGGGGGCTGGCACAGATACGCAGTATTTT.

V gene TRBV6-2 or TRBV6-3 combines with J gene TRBJ1-5, with 7 bases aligning to TRBD1. The CDR3 has 14 amino acids. The ends lost 6 bases at V and 3 bases at J; junction bases unmatched: 5. Per germline, CDR1 MNHEY and CDR2 SVGEGT. CDR3 region: CASSLGTDNQPQHF. In DNA, the CDR3 is TGTGCCAGCAGCCTCGGGACAGACAATCAGCCCCAGCATTTT.

The chain carries TRBV2 and TRBJ1-2, with unresolved D. The germline V gene encodes CDR1 SNHLY and CDR2 FYNNEI. The V gene lost 4 bases and the J gene lost 2 bases, with 5 bases spanning the gap. This CDR3 is built from 12 residues. CDR3 DNA sequence: TGTGCCAGCAGTGCACAGAACTATGGCTACACCTTC. Translated, it gives CASSAQNYGYTF.

The CDR3 nucleotides are TGTGCCAGCAGTGAAAAGGGGATTGATACGCAGTATTTT. Amino acid sequence: CASSEKGIDTQYF. V is TRBV2 and J is TRBJ2-3, with a weak D call TRBD1 (5 bases). The V end was cut by 2 bases, the J end by 6 bases, with 9 bases between. Germline CDR1 and CDR2: SNHLY and FYNNEI. This CDR3 contains 13 residues. Supplemented by reference TRBV2 and TRBJ2-3, the full variable domain reads EPEVTQTPSHQVTQMGQEVILRCVPISNHLYFYWYRQILGQKVEFLVSFYNNEISEKSEIFDDQFSVERPDGSNFTLKIRSTKLEDSAMYFCASSEKGIDTQYFGPGTRLTVL.

V gene TRBV2 combines with J gene TRBJ1-3; D gene uncertain. The CDR3 spans 14 residues. The V gene lost 6 bases and the J gene lost 0 bases, with 9 bases spanning the gap. Germline V gives CDR1 SNHLY, CDR2 FYNNEI. The CDR3 sequence is CASRPSASGNTIYF. Written as DNA, the CDR3 is TGTGCCAGCAGGCCCTCCGCCTCTGGAAACACCATATATTTT. The variable domain in full, completed from reference TRBV2 and TRBJ1-3, reads EPEVTQTPSHQVTQMGQEVILRCVPISNHLYFYWYRQILGQKVEFLVSFYNNEISEKSEIFDDQFSVERPDGSNFTLKIRSTKLEDSAMYFCASRPSASGNTIYFGEGSWLTVV.

This chain connects TRBV9 to TRBJ2-2; D is undetermined. Germline CDR1 and CDR2: SGDLS and YYNGEE. Trimming pared 0 bases from V and 4 bases from J, leaving 4 bases between. The CDR3 contains 13 residues. CDR3 nucleotides: TGTGCCAGCAGCGTAGAGGTCACCGGGGAGCTGTTTTTT. Its translation: CASSVEVTGELFF.

The rearrangement links TRBV30 to TRBJ2-2; D is ambiguous. V was pared by 7 bases and J by 2 bases, with 8 bases between. Germline lookup yields CDR1 GTSNPN and CDR2 SVGIG (reference sequence). CDR3 length: 12 amino acids. This CDR3 reads CASALNTGELFF. CDR3 nucleotides: TGTGCCTCGGCCTTAAACACCGGGGAGCTGTTTTTT.

There are a few counts of this clone. This chain links TRBV7-9 with TRBJ2-2, with 7 bases lining up with TRBD1. Germline V gene data show CDR1 as SEHNR and CDR2 as FQNEAQ (reference sequence). This CDR3 contains 17 residues. V shed 6 bases, J shed 7 bases, and the junction held 17 bases outside the gene matches. CDR3 DNA sequence: TGTGCCAGCAGTAAACGACAGGGAAGTGTCGGTTGCGGGGAGCTGTTTTTT. Residues: CASSKRQGSVGCGELFF.

The CDR3 spells CASSFQNREMDSYEQYV. The DNA of the CDR3 is TGTGCCAGCAGTTTCCAAAACAGGGAGATGGACTCCTACGAGCAGTACGTC. The chain carries TRBV28 and TRBJ2-7; tentatively, D is TRBD1 (6 bases). V was shortened by 3 bases and J by 0 bases, with 18 bases between the two germline ends. Germline V gives CDR1 MDHEN, CDR2 SYDVKM. The CDR3 has 17 residues.